These 24 T cell receptor beta chains share one sample of origin, sequenced in a study of T cell responses to AZD1222 COVID-19 vaccine. The data were produced by immunoSEQ multiplex PCR, yet TCRdb's version contains in-frame clones alone and is incomplete. Of approximately 100,000 clones listed, 93% were seen once; the top ten hold approximately 5%. The source was peripheral blood, collected on day 0 of AZD1222 vaccination. The receptors derive from an adult in good health.

J is TRBJ1-1 and V is TRBV2, with D possibly TRBD1 on 5 matching bases. The germline V and J ends were trimmed by 2 bases and 0 bases, with 7 bases remaining between them. CDR1 and CDR2 from the germline V gene are SNHLY and FYNNEI. There are 14 residues in the CDR3. CDR3 nucleotides: TGTGCCAGCAGTGAATGGGGCCTGAACACTGAAGCTTTCTTT. It is translated as CASSEWGLNTEAFF.

The V call is TRBV30, the J call TRBJ1-5; 7 bases match TRBD1. The CDR3 runs to 13 residues. Losses at the gene ends were 2 bases for V and 6 bases for J; bases not matched to a gene: 4. Germline CDR1 GTSNPN, CDR2 SVGIG (reference sequence). DNA for the CDR3: TGTGCCTGGAGTACGGGACAGTCTCAGCCCCAGCATTTT. Translated: CAWSTGQSQPQHF.

This rearrangement joins TRBV5-5 to TRBJ2-1, with 9 nucleotides matching TRBD1. This CDR3 has 15 amino acids. The junction had 6 bases not matched to a gene; V was cut back by 4 bases and J by 4 bases. CDR1 is SGHKS and CDR2 is YYEKEE in the germline V gene (reference sequence). CDR3 nucleotides: TGTGCCAGCAGCCCGGGACAGGGACCATACAATGAGCAGTTCTTC. As protein: CASSPGQGPYNEQFF.

This clone has a single count. The chain joins TRBV5-1 to TRBJ1-1; D perhaps matches TRBD1 (5 bases). V lost 0 bases to trimming and J lost 0 bases, with 12 bases between them. CDR1 and CDR2 from the germline V gene are SGHRS and YFSETQ. The CDR3 has 16 residues. This chain's CDR3 is CASSLAYRTMNTEAFF. CDR3 nucleotides: TGCGCCAGCAGCTTGGCTTACAGGACGATGAACACTGAAGCTTTCTTT.

The chain employs TRBV10-1 and TRBJ2-3, with 7 bases lining up with TRBD2. This CDR3 region has 14 residues. Germline V lookup: CDR1 WNHNN, CDR2 SYGVQD (reference sequence). J was trimmed by 6 bases and V by 3 bases; bases with no gene match: 6. The CDR3 DNA reads as TGCGCCAGCAGTGAAGGCGGGAGAGGGGATACGCAGTATTTT. Encoded protein: CASSEGGRGDTQYF.

The V call is TRBV7-6, the J call TRBJ2-1, with no clear D. Trimming took 2 bases from V and 8 from J, leaving 16 bases between them. The CDR3 is 15 residues long. The V gene's germline CDR1 is SGHVS and CDR2 FNYEAQ. The CDR3 sequence: CASSLRSLDLDEQFF. CDR3 in DNA: TGTGCCAGCAGCTTAAGGTCGCTAGATTTAGATGAGCAGTTCTTC.

This rearrangement joins TRBV18 to TRBJ2-5; 10 nucleotides match TRBD2. Germline V gene data show CDR1 as KGHSH and CDR2 as LQKENI. This CDR3 comprises 15 residues. J gave up 3 bases and V 5 bases, and 6 bases lay outside the gene matches. The CDR3 DNA reads as TGTGCCAGCTCAGTAGGTCTAGCGGGAGAAGAGACCCAGTACTTC. This gives the protein CASSVGLAGEETQYF.

This chain connects TRBV3-1 (or the pseudogene TRBV3-2) to TRBJ2-3, with 14 positions matching TRBD2. V lost 4 bases, J lost 6 bases, and 6 bases stayed unmatched. The CDR3 runs to 16 residues. In germline, CDR1 is LGHDT, CDR2 YNNKEL (reference sequence). Written as DNA, the CDR3 is TGTGCCAGCAGCCTCGGGACTAGCGGGAGTTCCGATACGCAGTATTTT. This sequence encodes CASSLGTSGSSDTQYF.

The J gene is TRBJ2-7, the V gene TRBV5-1; TRBD2 matches at 10 bases. Germline assignment: CDR1 SGHRS and CDR2 YFSETQ. The CDR3 is 15 amino acids. V shed 3 bases and J 7 bases; nucleotides not matched to a gene: 10. CDR3 coding DNA: TGCGCCAGCAGCTCAGAAGCGGGAGGGCCTGGGGAGCAGTACTTC. This translates into CASSSEAGGPGEQYF.

This chain links TRBV7-3 with TRBJ1-4; a possible D gene is TRBD1 (5 bases). The V end was cut by 2 bases, the J end by 7 bases, with 5 bases between. The CDR3 loop spans 12 amino acids. CDR1 and CDR2 from the germline V gene are SGHTA and FQGTGA. CDR3 in DNA: TGTGCCAGCAGCTTACAGGGTGAAAAACTGTTTTTT. Its protein is CASSLQGEKLFF.

The rearrangement joins TRBV5-6 to TRBJ2-2; no firm D call. The germline V gene encodes CDR1 SGHDT and CDR2 YYEEEE. The CDR3 has 16 amino acids. Trimming shortened V by 1 base and J by 0 bases, and 10 bases separated the two germline ends. The DNA for the CDR3 is TGTGCCAGCAGCTTGAGAAGTCAACCGAACACCGGGGAGCTGTTTTTT. Translating it yields CASSLRSQPNTGELFF.

The chain is built from TRBV19 and TRBJ1-1, with 9 bases fitting TRBD1. Losses at the gene ends were 2 bases for V and 1 base for J; bases not matched to a gene: 8. The CDR3 has 17 residues. Germline values: CDR1 LNHDA, CDR2 SQIVND (reference sequence). DNA for the CDR3: TGTGCCAGTAGTATAATCGTGGGACAGGGCAGGAACACTGAAGCTTTCTTT. This sequence encodes CASSIIVGQGRNTEAFF.

The chain carries TRBV25-1 and TRBJ2-1; D ambiguous. The CDR3 covers 15 residues. Germline CDR1 and CDR2: MGHDK and SYGVNS. V lost 3 bases to trimming and J lost 0 bases, with 9 bases between them. CDR3 in amino acids: CASSDLTSSYNEQFF. In DNA form, the CDR3 reads TGTGCCAGCAGTGATCTGACGAGCTCCTACAATGAGCAGTTCTTC.

The chain joins TRBV29-1 to TRBJ2-3; D ambiguous. CDR3 size: 16 residues. The germline V gene has CDR1 SQVTM and CDR2 ANQGSEA. Trimming removed 4 bases at V and 0 bases at J, with 17 bases between. The CDR3 spells CSVVSRSAYSTDTQYF. CDR3 DNA: TGCAGCGTTGTGAGTAGGTCAGCCTATAGCACAGATACGCAGTATTTT.

The CDR3 loop is CASSITGGANGYTF. CDR3 nucleotide sequence: TGTGCCAGCAGCATCACTGGAGGGGCAAATGGCTACACCTTC. This chain uses TRBV6-2 or TRBV6-3 with TRBJ1-2; D is perhaps TRBD1 (5 bases). The CDR3 extends over 14 amino acids. V lost 6 bases, J lost 6 bases, and 17 bases lay in between. The V gene's germline CDR1 is MNHEY and CDR2 SVGEGT.

This clone was counted a single time. This sequence joins TRBV18 and TRBJ2-5, with a weak D call TRBD1 (5 bases). V was pared by 0 bases and J by 1 base, with 9 bases between. This CDR3 comprises 15 residues. From germline, CDR1 is KGHSH and CDR2 LQKENI. The CDR3, as DNA: TGTGCCAGCTCACCACCGCAAAGGGGCCAAGAGACCCAGTACTTC. This codes for CASSPPQRGQETQYF. The variable domain in full, with the rest retrieved from reference TRBV18 and TRBJ2-5, is NAGVMQNPRHLVRRRGQEARLRCSPMKGHSHVYWYRQLPEEGLKFMVYLQKENIIDESGMPKERFSAEFPKEGPSILRIQQVVRGDSAAYFCASSPPQRGQETQYFGPGTRLLVL.

The gene calls are TRBV30 and TRBJ2-1, with TRBD2 matching 10 bases. Germline lookup yields CDR1 GTSNPN and CDR2 SVGIG (reference sequence). The junction had 11 bases not matched to a gene; V was cut back by 1 base and J by 8 bases. The CDR3 is 16 residues long. This CDR3 is CAWSAKTSGRAYEQFF. The CDR3 DNA is TGTGCCTGGAGTGCGAAGACCAGCGGGAGGGCCTATGAGCAGTTCTTC.

The sample holds one count of this clone. V and J are TRBV15 and TRBJ2-3, with a weak D call TRBD1 (5 bases). Trimming pared 0 bases from V and 0 bases from J, leaving 16 bases between. CDR3 length equals 18 residues. Germline V CDR1 and CDR2: LNHNV, YYDKDF (reference sequence). CDR3 DNA sequence: TGTGCCACCAGCAGAGATTGGGTCGACAGACCTAGCACAGATACGCAGTATTTT. It yields the protein CATSRDWVDRPSTDTQYF.

The chain has TRBV19 and TRBJ2-1; the match to TRBD2 covers 10 bases. This CDR3 region has 19 residues. Germline CDR1 LNHDA, CDR2 SQIVND (reference sequence). J was trimmed by 8 bases and V by 5 bases; bases with no gene match: 21. The CDR3 DNA is TGTGCCAGTAGTCCCCTAATCACCTCTAGCGGGAGCGGAGTTTATGAGCAGTTCTTC. Its translation is CASSPLITSSGSGVYEQFF. Based on the CDR3 plus reference TRBV19 and TRBJ2-1, the full variable domain is DGGITQSPKYLFRKEGQNVTLSCEQNLNHDAMYWYRQDPGQGLRLIYYSQIVNDFQKGDIAEGYSVSREKKESFPLTVTSAQKNPTAFYLCASSPLITSSGSGVYEQFFGPGTRLTVL.

The chain couples TRBV5-1 to TRBJ1-2; 7 bases match TRBD1. V lost 3 bases and J lost 2; bases outside the gene matches: 7. CDR3 length: 15 amino acids. CDR1 and CDR2 (germline): SGHRS, YFSETQ. In DNA, the CDR3 is TGCGCCAGCAGCTACTGGACAGGAGGAAACTATGGCTACACCTTC. Its translation: CASSYWTGGNYGYTF.

CDR3 protein: CASSLAGSLNEQFF. For the CDR3, the DNA is TGTGCCAGCAGCTTGGCAGGGAGCCTCAATGAGCAGTTCTTC. The chain has TRBV5-4 and TRBJ2-1; possibly TRBD1 or TRBD2 for D (5 bases each). Trimming shortened V by 0 bases and J by 6 bases, and 10 bases separated the two germline ends. The CDR3 spans 14 residues. The germline V gene encodes CDR1 SGHNT and CDR2 YYREEE (reference sequence).

Here the CDR3 DNA reads TGTGCCAGCAGCCCAGTCGGCGTTGCCTACGAGCAGTACTTC. Translating gives CASSPVGVAYEQYF. The rearrangement links TRBV11-2 to TRBJ2-7; D ambiguous. With 5 bases removed from V and 2 bases from J, the gap between germline ends came to 13 bases. Germline assignment: CDR1 SGHAT and CDR2 FQNNGV. This CDR3 spans 14 amino acids.

The chain links TRBV11-2 to TRBJ2-3; 7 bases map to TRBD1. Germline-derived CDR1 and CDR2 are SGHAT and FQNNGV. This CDR3 spans 15 amino acids. The V and J ends lost 6 bases and 6 bases, in that order; junction bases with no gene match: 12. The chain's CDR3 is CASSYSGTAEDTQYF. The CDR3 nucleotides read TGTGCCAGCAGTTATTCCGGGACAGCCGAGGATACGCAGTATTTT.

The chain joins TRBV10-3 to TRBJ2-4; D unresolved. The CDR3 consists of 14 residues. The ends were cut back, 0 bases at V and 5 bases at J, with 8 bases in the middle. CDR1 is ENHRY and CDR2 is SYGVKD in the germline V gene. DNA for the CDR3: TGTGCCATCAGTGAGTCGAGTGTGCAAAACATTCAGTACTTC. Translating it yields CAISESSVQNIQYF.